The 9 T cell receptor beta chains reported below all come from one sample, sequenced in a study of T cells in Graves' hyperthyroidism and ophthalmopathy. Amplification of TCR beta CDR3 regions was performed using RNA transcripts as template. The TCR CDR3 was amplified in a first-round RT-PCR using the HTBI primer set. Using its own MiXCR run on the multiplex PCR reads, TCRdb lists one record per CDR3 protein. The table shows 350,000 to 400,000 distinct CDR3 sequences, with approximately 20% occurring only once. Material for sequencing was blood. The receptors derive from a woman younger than 30 with Graves' hyperthyroidism.

In this sample, this clonotype turned up many times. The V call is TRBV20-1, the J call TRBJ2-7; 13 positions agree with TRBD2. CDR1 is DFQATT, CDR2 SNEGSKA, per germline (reference sequence). This CDR3 contains 16 residues. CDR3 DNA: TGCAGCTCAACCGGGACTAGCGGGGTAGCCTCCTACGAGCAGTACTTC. Its protein is CSSTGTSGVASYEQYF.

The rearrangement joins TRBV15 to TRBJ1-2; possible D gene TRBD1, 6 bases. The CDR3 has 14 amino acids. The germline CDR1 and CDR2 sequences are LNHNV and YYDKDF (reference sequence). V was trimmed by 2 bases and J by 4 bases, leaving 11 bases between them. CDR3: CATSRSQGSYGYTF. CDR3 nucleotide sequence: TGTGCCACCAGCAGATCACAGGGCTCCTATGGCTACACCTTC.

At least ten counts were recorded for this clonotype. The rearrangement joins TRBV2 to TRBJ2-2; 10 positions agree with TRBD1. Germline V gene sequence: CDR1 SNHLY, CDR2 FYNNEI. Trimming removed 7 bases from V and 7 bases from J; junction bases left unmatched: 6. There are 14 residues in the CDR3. DNA for the CDR3: TGTGCCAGCAACCCGGGACAGGGGATCGGGGAGCTGTTTTTT. Translating gives CASNPGQGIGELFF.

With respect to this clonotype: The junction differs from germline at one of its ends, possibly a read error. This chain connects TRBV6-1 to TRBJ1-1, with D uncertain. The germline gives CDR1 MNHNS, CDR2 SASEGT. This CDR3 is 13 amino acids long. The CDR3 is CAGSGREYTEAFF. CDR3 in DNA: TGTGCCGGCAGTGGCCGGGAGTACACTGAAGCTTTCTTT.

This clonotype was recorded at least ten times. This CDR3 reads CASSDLGRMDAFF. The DNA of the CDR3 is TGTGCCAGCAGTGATCTAGGTCGTATGGATGCTTTCTTT. The chain joins TRBV6-1 to TRBJ1-1, with D unclear. The CDR3 is made up of 13 amino acids. The V and J ends lost 3 bases and 11 bases respectively, with 16 bases between them. Per the germline V gene, CDR1 is MNHNS and CDR2 is SASEGT.

This clonotype has at least ten counts. The rearrangement joins TRBV2 to TRBJ1-2; D is possibly TRBD1 (5 bases). The CDR3 runs to 13 residues. The germline gives CDR1 SNHLY, CDR2 FYNNEI. V gave up 0 bases and J gave up 7 bases, with 9 bases separating them. CDR3 sequence: CASSEAFRGGYTF. Here the CDR3 DNA reads TGTGCCAGCAGTGAAGCGTTTAGGGGTGGCTACACCTTC. Using reference TRBV2 and TRBJ1-2 for the parts outside the CDR3, the full variable domain is EPEVTQTPSHQVTQMGQEVILRCVPISNHLYFYWYRQILGQKVEFLVSFYNNEISEKSEIFDDQFSVERPDGSNFTLKIRSTKLEDSAMYFCASSEAFRGGYTFGSGTRLTVV.

The chain has TRBV5-4 and TRBJ2-5; D gene uncertain. In germline, CDR1 is SGHNT, CDR2 YYREEE (reference sequence). This CDR3 contains 14 residues. V lost 6 bases to trimming and J lost 2 bases, with 14 bases between them. CDR3 sequence (DNA): TGTGCCAGCACCCTAGTGGGCGCGCAAGAGACCCAGTACTTC. Translated: CASTLVGAQETQYF.

This clonotype was counted many times. The chain joins TRBV5-1 to TRBJ1-1, with D possibly TRBD1 on 6 matching bases. V lost 4 bases to trimming and J lost 3 bases, with 10 bases between them. The CDR3 contains 13 residues. The V gene's germline CDR1 is SGHRS and CDR2 YFSETQ. CDR3 sequence reads: CASSARGHTEAFF. The CDR3 nucleotides read TGCGCCAGCAGCGCGCGGGGGCACACTGAAGCTTTCTTT.

The V gene is TRBV28, the J gene TRBJ2-5; 7 nucleotides agree with TRBD2. CDR3 size: 14 residues. Germline lookup yields CDR1 MDHEN and CDR2 SYDVKM. V dropped 6 bases and J dropped 2; count of bases not matched to a gene: 6. The CDR3 protein is CASSSSGAQETQYF. The DNA of the CDR3 is TGTGCCAGCAGCTCTAGCGGAGCTCAAGAGACCCAGTACTTC.